These 19 T cell receptor beta chains came from one sample sequenced in a study of long-term antiretroviral therapy in people with HIV. The libraries were made with immunoSEQ v3.0 at survey level. Using immunoSEQ multiplex PCR, the repertoire was profiled, and TCRdb retains in-frame clones only, with some absent. The sample lists approximately 29,000 clones, about 90% occurring once. This specimen was unsorted PBMCs, taken 1.1 years after starting antiretroviral therapy. The receptor set was obtained from a man aged 18 to 35 with HIV.

The chain employs TRBV10-3 and TRBJ1-5; TRBD1 agrees at 7 bases. There are 16 residues in the CDR3. V lost 0 bases and J lost 3; bases outside the gene matches: 5. CDR1 and CDR2 (germline): ENHRY, SYGVKD. The DNA of the CDR3 is TGTGCCATCAGTGAGTCAGGGGGCAGTAACAATCAGCCCCAGCATTTT. Its translation: CAISESGGSNNQPQHF.

This chain links TRBV28 with TRBJ2-5; a possible D gene is TRBD1 (6 bases). This CDR3 region has 17 residues. Looked up from germline, CDR1 is MDHEN and CDR2 is SYDVKM. V dropped 2 bases and J dropped 3 bases, with 19 bases sitting between them. CDR3 protein: CASSLGERGSREETQYF. The CDR3 region has the DNA TGTGCCAGCAGTTTAGGAGAGAGGGGGAGTAGGGAAGAGACCCAGTACTTC.

V is TRBV28 and J is TRBJ2-3; TRBD2 aligns across 11 bases. V lost 3 bases to trimming and J lost 5 bases; unmatched junction nucleotides: 7. Germline CDR1 and CDR2: MDHEN and SYDVKM. The CDR3 length is 16 residues. Written as DNA, the CDR3 is TGTGCCAGCAGTTTTGTCACTAGCGGGAGTCAAGATACGCAGTATTTT. Translated: CASSFVTSGSQDTQYF.

The chain joins TRBV9 to TRBJ2-7; TRBD1 aligns across 9 bases. V lost 5 bases to trimming and J lost 3 bases; unmatched junction nucleotides: 6. Germline CDR1 is SGDLS and CDR2 is YYNGEE. This CDR3 has 14 amino acids. CDR3 protein: CASSPGQGIYEQYF. In DNA form, the CDR3 reads TGTGCCAGCAGTCCGGGACAGGGAATCTACGAGCAGTACTTC. The full variable domain, in which reference TRBV9 and TRBJ2-7 provide the parts outside the CDR3, is DSGVTQTPKHLITATGQRVTLRCSPRSGDLSVYWYQQSLDQGLQFLIQYYNGEERAKGNILERFSAQQFPDLHSELNLSSLELGDSALYFCASSPGQGIYEQYFGPGTRLTVT.

This clone has just one count. This chain links TRBV14 with TRBJ1-2, with D possibly matching TRBD1 (5 bases). Germline values: CDR1 SGHDN, CDR2 FVKESK. V lost 6 bases and J 7 bases, leaving 12 bases between the germline ends. CDR3 length equals 12 residues. CDR3 region: CASSPRGGGYTF. The DNA of the CDR3 is TGTGCCAGCAGTCCTAGGGGAGGTGGCTACACCTTC.

The CDR3 DNA reads as TGTGCCAGCATCCATCGGGGCGAAGAGACCCAGTACTTC. Translation: CASIHRGEETQYF. The genes are TRBV2 and TRBJ2-5; tentatively, D is TRBD1 or TRBD2 (5 bases each). Germline V lookup: CDR1 SNHLY, CDR2 FYNNEI. The CDR3 sequence is 13 residues long. V was cut by 7 bases and J by 3 bases, with 12 bases left in between.

This chain joins TRBV27 and TRBJ2-1; maybe TRBD1 (6 bases). CDR1 is MNHEY and CDR2 is SMNVEV in the germline V gene (reference sequence). This CDR3 spans 12 amino acids. The V end lost 2 bases, the J end lost 14 bases, and 13 bases lay between the germline ends. The CDR3 coding sequence is TGTGCCAGCAGTTTACAGACAGGCCCAAAGTTCTTC. Translating it yields CASSLQTGPKFF.

The genes are TRBV15 and TRBJ1-2; 7 nucleotides agree with TRBD1. The V segment lost 0 bases and the J segment 5 bases; nucleotides outside the gene matches: 6. The CDR3 runs 15 residues. Germline V gene sequence: CDR1 LNHNV, CDR2 YYDKDF (reference sequence). The CDR3 loop reads CATSRDEGALYGYTF. CDR3 DNA sequence: TGTGCCACCAGCAGAGATGAGGGGGCCTTGTATGGCTACACCTTC.

The rearrangement joins TRBV28 to TRBJ2-5, with 9 bases fitting TRBD2. Germline assignment: CDR1 MDHEN and CDR2 SYDVKM. The CDR3 sequence is 16 residues long. The V gene end was trimmed by 0 bases and the J gene end by 4 bases; junction bases not matched to a gene: 6. CDR3 bases: TGTGCCAGCAGTTTATGGCTGGGACTAGCTGTAGAGACCCAGTACTTC. Translating gives CASSLWLGLAVETQYF.

The chain combines TRBV2 with TRBJ2-7, with D uncertain. In germline, CDR1 is SNHLY, CDR2 FYNNEI. The CDR3 runs 13 residues. The V gene lost 6 bases and the J gene lost 1 base, with 10 bases spanning the gap. The CDR3 sequence: CASRVDGSYEQYF. In nucleotides, the CDR3 is TGTGCCAGCAGAGTCGACGGGTCCTACGAGCAGTACTTC. Complete variable domain (other parts from reference TRBV2 and TRBJ2-7): EPEVTQTPSHQVTQMGQEVILRCVPISNHLYFYWYRQILGQKVEFLVSFYNNEISEKSEIFDDQFSVERPDGSNFTLKIRSTKLEDSAMYFCASRVDGSYEQYFGPGTRLTVT.

The chain uses TRBV30 and TRBJ1-6; D perhaps matches TRBD1 (6 bases). Germline V lookup: CDR1 GTSNPN, CDR2 SVGIG (reference sequence). Trimming pared 4 bases from V and 10 bases from J, leaving 17 bases between. CDR3 length: 14 amino acids. The CDR3 reads CAWNRAGLRSPLHF. CDR3 coding DNA: TGTGCCTGGAACAGGGCAGGGTTGCGGTCACCCCTCCACTTT.

The chain combines TRBV30 with TRBJ2-2, with 9 bases aligning to TRBD1. This CDR3 is built from 13 residues. The V and J ends lost 3 bases and 5 bases, in that order; junction bases with no gene match: 1. Germline CDR1 reads GTSNPN; CDR2 reads SVGIG (reference sequence). In DNA, the CDR3 is TGTGCCTGGAGGGGACAGGGTACCGGGGAGCTGTTTTTT. It yields the protein CAWRGQGTGELFF.

The gene calls are TRBV4-2 and TRBJ2-3, with 9 nucleotides matching TRBD2. This CDR3 comprises 16 residues. Germline assignment: CDR1 LGHNA and CDR2 YNFKEQ. With V trimmed by 1 base and J by 2 bases, 4 bases remained unmatched. The CDR3 loop is CASSQGGGAFTDTQYF. CDR3 bases: TGTGCCAGCAGCCAAGGCGGGGGGGCCTTCACAGATACGCAGTATTTT.

The chain links TRBV15 to TRBJ2-2; 11 bases line up with TRBD1. V lost 5 bases to trimming and J lost 4 bases; unmatched junction nucleotides: 9. CDR3 length: 17 amino acids. Germline values: CDR1 LNHNV, CDR2 YYDKDF (reference sequence). The CDR3 coding sequence is TGTGCCACCAGCGACCGGGACAGGGGGACGGGCACCGGGGAGCTGTTTTTT. Its translation: CATSDRDRGTGTGELFF.

The table lists this clone with a count of one. The chain joins TRBV6-1 to TRBJ1-5, with 9 bases fitting TRBD1. J gave up 7 bases and V 6 bases, and 10 bases lay outside the gene matches. Germline CDR1 MNHNS, CDR2 SASEGT. The CDR3 covers 15 residues. The CDR3 region has the DNA TGTGCCAGCAGGTCCGGTGGGACAGGGATCCAGCCCCAGCATTTT. This gives the protein CASRSGGTGIQPQHF.

V and J are TRBV6-6 and TRBJ2-7; D may correspond to TRBD1 or TRBD2 (5 bases each). With 4 bases removed from V and 4 bases from J, the gap between germline ends came to 8 bases. This CDR3 has 12 residues. CDR1 MNHNY and CDR2 SVGAGI come from the germline V gene (reference sequence). The CDR3 DNA follows: TGTGCCAGCAGTTTAGGGGAGTACGAGCAGTACTTC. It is translated as CASSLGEYEQYF.

The rearrangement joins TRBV6-1 to TRBJ2-7; no reliable D call. Germline V gives CDR1 MNHNS, CDR2 SASEGT. V was pared by 0 bases and J by 0 bases, with 9 bases between. The CDR3 runs to 15 residues. The DNA of the CDR3 is TGTGCCAGCAGTGAAGCGTCAGCCGGCTCCTACGAGCAGTACTTC. It specifies CASSEASAGSYEQYF.

The genes are TRBV4-3 and TRBJ2-1; 8 nucleotides match TRBD2. This CDR3 spans 15 amino acids. Looked up from germline, CDR1 is LGHNA and CDR2 is YSLEER. With 6 bases clipped from V and 9 bases from J, the junction kept 13 bases outside the gene matches. The CDR3 is CASSKAGAGYGEQFF. CDR3 DNA sequence: TGCGCCAGCAGTAAAGCGGGAGCTGGATATGGTGAGCAGTTCTTC.

V and J are TRBV5-4 and TRBJ2-1, with 7 positions matching TRBD2. The V gene's germline CDR1 is SGHNT and CDR2 YYREEE (reference sequence). This CDR3 region has 14 residues. J gave up 4 bases and V 4 bases, and 5 bases lay outside the gene matches. The CDR3 spells CASSASGSYNEQFF. The DNA of the CDR3 is TGTGCCAGCAGCGCTAGCGGATCTTACAATGAGCAGTTCTTC.